Each of the 18 T cell receptor beta chains below was sequenced from the same sample in a study of T-cell reconstitution after alpha-beta-depleted transplantation in children. The library targeted TCRbeta and was prepared with unique molecular identifiers. TCRdb re-derived calls from the PCR reads in MiXCR, one entry per CDR3 protein. The sample shows approximately 220,000 distinct CDR3 sequences, approximately 17% of them seen only once. Sequencing used PBMCs, mostly from graft donor cells, obtained 360 days after TCRalphabeta/CD19-depleted stem cell transplant. Source of these receptors: a male patient aged 2-10 years who had a stem cell transplant for acute lymphoblastic leukemia, so the T cells may come from the graft donor.

This clonotype was counted at least ten times. The J gene is TRBJ1-5, the V gene TRBV7-9; D might be TRBD1 (5 bases). The CDR3 is 17 residues long. Germline CDR1 SEHNR, CDR2 FQNEAQ (reference sequence). Trimming removed 2 bases at V and 4 bases at J, with 18 bases between. The CDR3 region has the DNA TGTGCCAGCAGCTTAATGGGGGATCGATTCGGTAATCAGCCCCAGCATTTT. Translation: CASSLMGDRFGNQPQHF.

This clonotype was recorded once. The chain joins TRBV3-1 to TRBJ2-6; the match to TRBD1 covers 10 bases. The CDR3 contains 18 residues. CDR1 and CDR2 (germline): LGHDT, YNNKEL (reference sequence). Trimming at V came to 11 bases and at J to 1 base, leaving 14 bases not matched to a gene. The CDR3 region is CAFSPGTGEASGANVLTF. CDR3 sequence (DNA): TGTGCCTTCAGTCCAGGGACAGGGGAGGCGTCTGGGGCCAACGTCCTGACTTTC.

CDR3 coding DNA: TGTGCCAGCAGCCAAGTATGGGGCCAGGATAACTATGGCTACACCTTC. It encodes CASSQVWGQDNYGYTF. The chain is built from TRBV3-1 and TRBJ1-2, with a possible D match to TRBD1 (5 bases). Trimming took 1 base from V and 1 from J, leaving 13 bases between them. The CDR3 runs 16 residues. CDR1 LGHDT and CDR2 YNNKEL come from the germline V gene (reference sequence).

The genes are TRBV7-8 and TRBJ2-2; 9 positions match TRBD1. The CDR3 is 17 amino acids. Germline trimming cut 5 bases from V and 5 bases from J; bases unmatched to any gene: 12. Germline V CDR1 and CDR2: SGHVS, FQNEAQ. In DNA form, the CDR3 reads TGTGCCAGCAGCGTGGGACAGGGAATATTTTGGACCGGGGAGCTGTTTTTT. This encodes CASSVGQGIFWTGELFF.

This clonotype was found many times. This chain joins TRBV5-1 and TRBJ1-1, with D unclear. V lost 0 bases to trimming and J lost 1 base, with 16 bases between them. This CDR3 is built from 17 residues. Germline assignment: CDR1 SGHRS and CDR2 YFSETQ. The CDR3 DNA is TGCGCCAGCAGCTTGGGAGGTACAGCCCAAGGGAACACTGAAGCTTTCTTT. Its translation is CASSLGGTAQGNTEAFF.

This clonotype was seen only a few times. The V call is TRBV7-2, the J call TRBJ2-1; D gene uncertain. Germline values: CDR1 SGHTA, CDR2 FQGNSA. V gave up 2 bases and J gave up 6 bases, with 5 bases separating them. This CDR3 has 12 residues. The CDR3 is CASSLSVNEQFF. The CDR3, as DNA: TGTGCCAGCAGCTTATCGGTCAATGAGCAGTTCTTC.

The J gene is TRBJ2-7, the V gene TRBV7-2; the D is unclear. Germline CDR1 and CDR2: SGHTA and FQGNSA. V was pared by 0 bases and J by 0 bases, with 6 bases between. The CDR3 is made up of 14 amino acids. CDR3 bases: TGTGCCAGCAGCTTAGCGGTCAACTCCTACGAGCAGTACTTC. This translates into CASSLAVNSYEQYF. The entire variable domain, with the rest obtained from reference TRBV7-2 and TRBJ2-7, is as follows: GAGVSQSPSNKVTEKGKDVELRCDPISGHTALYWYRQSLGQGLEFLIYFQGNSAPDKSGLPSDRFSAERTGGSVSTLTIQRTQQEDSAVYLCASSLAVNSYEQYFGPGTRLTVT.

This clonotype was counted between two and nine times. The J gene is TRBJ2-2, the V gene TRBV5-1; the match to TRBD2 covers 12 bases. Germline values: CDR1 SGHRS, CDR2 YFSETQ. This CDR3 comprises 16 residues. The junction had 7 bases not matched to a gene; V was cut back by 3 bases and J by 7 bases. The CDR3 sequence: CASSYSSGGAFGELFF. CDR3 nucleotide sequence: TGCGCCAGCAGCTACTCTAGCGGGGGGGCCTTCGGGGAGCTGTTTTTT.

The J gene is TRBJ2-3, the V gene TRBV7-2, with TRBD2 as a possible D gene (5 bases). V lost 5 bases and J lost 4, with 10 bases in between. Per germline, CDR1 SGHTA and CDR2 FQGNSA. This CDR3 region has 13 residues. Here the CDR3 DNA reads TGTGCCAGCAGCCTCAACGGGGCAGATACGCAGTATTTT. It encodes CASSLNGADTQYF.

The J gene is TRBJ2-2, the V gene TRBV6-2 or TRBV6-3; D is possibly TRBD2 (6 bases). Trimming took 8 bases from V and 0 from J, leaving 10 bases between them. The germline gives CDR1 MNHEY, CDR2 SVGEGT. The CDR3 is 14 residues long. In nucleotides, the CDR3 is TGTGCCAGCCGCGGGACGGCGAACACCGGGGAGCTGTTTTTT. Its protein is CASRGTANTGELFF.

This clonotype was detected only a few times. The chain employs TRBV29-1 and TRBJ2-3, with TRBD1 identical over 10 bases. Germline V lookup: CDR1 SQVTM, CDR2 ANQGSEA. V lost 4 bases, J lost 4 bases, and 5 bases stayed unmatched. The CDR3 is 14 amino acids. The CDR3 DNA sequence: TGCAGCGTTGTTGACAGGGGGCTCGCAGATACGCAGTATTTT. Its translation is CSVVDRGLADTQYF.

Only a few counts were recorded for this clonotype. The chain carries TRBV6-1 and TRBJ2-2; D may be TRBD1 (6 bases). The CDR3 is 17 residues long. CDR1 is MNHNS, CDR2 SASEGT, per germline. Trimming took off 7 bases at V and 0 bases at J, with 18 bases between the two ends. The CDR3 bases are TGTGCCAGCATCCATCGAGGCTCAGGGGCGAACACCGGGGAGCTGTTTTTT. This encodes CASIHRGSGANTGELFF.

This clonotype was detected only a few times. The CDR3 DNA reads as TGTGCCAGCAGTCCCCGCGGGGCCTCTCAAGAGACCCAGTACTTC. It is translated as CASSPRGASQETQYF. This chain joins TRBV27 and TRBJ2-5; possibly TRBD2 for D (6 bases). Germline V gene lookup returns CDR1 MNHEY and CDR2 SMNVEV (reference sequence). This CDR3 has 15 amino acids. V lost 5 bases, J lost 2 bases, and 15 bases lay in between.

The gene calls are TRBV3-1 and TRBJ2-2, with D maybe TRBD1 (5 bases). Germline CDR1 reads LGHDT; CDR2 reads YNNKEL (reference sequence). V gave up 6 bases and J gave up 0 bases, with 8 bases separating them. This CDR3 region has 14 residues. As DNA, the CDR3 is TGTGCCAGCAGGAGGACATCGAACACCGGGGAGCTGTTTTTT. This sequence encodes CASRRTSNTGELFF.

This clonotype was observed a few times. V and J are TRBV7-2 and TRBJ2-3, with TRBD1 identical over 7 bases. V was clipped by 5 bases and J by 1 base; unmatched bases: 6. This CDR3 region has 15 residues. The V gene's germline CDR1 is SGHTA and CDR2 FQGNSA. The CDR3 nucleotides are TGTGCCAGCAGCAAATGGGACAGCCGCACAGATACGCAGTATTTT. This encodes CASSKWDSRTDTQYF.

V and J are TRBV19 and TRBJ2-7; perhaps TRBD1 as D (5 bases). The V and J ends lost 5 bases and 0 bases respectively, with 11 bases between them. Germline values: CDR1 LNHDA, CDR2 SQIVND (reference sequence). The CDR3 loop spans 14 amino acids. CDR3 amino acids: CASSVTGRSYEQYF. CDR3 nucleotides: TGTGCCAGTAGTGTCACAGGACGCTCCTACGAGCAGTACTTC.

This clonotype appeared a few times. The chain has TRBV4-2 and TRBJ2-3; D unclear. V shed 0 bases and J shed 6 bases, with 10 bases lying between them. Germline-derived CDR1 and CDR2 are LGHNA and YNFKEQ. The CDR3 contains 14 residues. The CDR3 loop is CASSQEVGLDTQYF. The CDR3 coding sequence is TGTGCCAGCAGCCAAGAGGTAGGGCTTGATACGCAGTATTTT.

V usage is TRBV28 and J usage is TRBJ2-7, with 8 bases aligning to TRBD1. The CDR3 is 14 residues long. Per the germline V gene, CDR1 is MDHEN and CDR2 is SYDVKM. The V gene end was trimmed by 4 bases and the J gene end by 5 bases; junction bases not matched to a gene: 7. This CDR3 reads CASSSYRGADEQYF. The CDR3 nucleotides are TGTGCCAGCAGTTCCTACAGGGGGGCGGACGAGCAGTACTTC.